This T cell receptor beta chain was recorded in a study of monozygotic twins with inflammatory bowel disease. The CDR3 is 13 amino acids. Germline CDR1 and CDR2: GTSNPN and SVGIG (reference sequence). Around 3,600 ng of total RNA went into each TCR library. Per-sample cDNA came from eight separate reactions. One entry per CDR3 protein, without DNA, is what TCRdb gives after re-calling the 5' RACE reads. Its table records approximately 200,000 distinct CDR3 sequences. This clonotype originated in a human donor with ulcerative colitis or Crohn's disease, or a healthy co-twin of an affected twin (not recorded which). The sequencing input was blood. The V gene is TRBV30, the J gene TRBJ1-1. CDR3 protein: CAWTEKLNTEAFF. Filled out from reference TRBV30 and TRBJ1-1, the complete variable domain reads SQTIHQWPATLVQPVGSPLSLECTVEGTSNPNLYWYRQAAGRGLQLLFYSVGIGQISSEVPQNLSASRPQDRQFILSSKKLLLSDSGFYLCAWTEKLNTEAFFGQGTRLTVV.